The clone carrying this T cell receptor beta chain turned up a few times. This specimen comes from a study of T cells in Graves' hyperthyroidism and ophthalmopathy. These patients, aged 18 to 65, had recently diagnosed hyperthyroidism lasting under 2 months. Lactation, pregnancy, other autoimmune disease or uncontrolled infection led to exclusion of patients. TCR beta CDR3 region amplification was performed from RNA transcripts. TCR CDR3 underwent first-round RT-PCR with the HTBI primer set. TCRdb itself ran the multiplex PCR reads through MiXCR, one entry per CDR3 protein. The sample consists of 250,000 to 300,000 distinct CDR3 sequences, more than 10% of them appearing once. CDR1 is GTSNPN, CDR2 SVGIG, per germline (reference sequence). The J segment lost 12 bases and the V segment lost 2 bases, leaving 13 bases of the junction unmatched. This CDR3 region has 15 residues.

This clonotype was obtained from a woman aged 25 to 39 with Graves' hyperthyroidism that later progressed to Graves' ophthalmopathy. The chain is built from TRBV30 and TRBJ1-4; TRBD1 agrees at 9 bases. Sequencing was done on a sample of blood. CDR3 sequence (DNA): TGTGCCTGGAGTCCTCCGGACAGGGGAGGCGGTCAACTGTTTTTT. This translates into CAWSPPDRGGGQLFF.